The source of this T cell receptor beta chain is a study of T cell responses to AZD1222 COVID-19 vaccine. Overall study findings and caveats: Vaccine-associated CD4 TCRs ranged over spike, dominating at 160-218 and 743-854.

Note on this clone: Its antigen is not known.

Second doses that came at about 4 or about 12 weeks were put together. Only in-frame clones appear in the TCRdb table, and some are missing; sequencing was by immunoSEQ multiplex PCR. The sample carries 80,000 to 90,000 clones, approximately 90% recorded once. Germline CDR1 reads MDHEN; CDR2 reads SYDVKM. This CDR3 has 16 residues. Trimming at V came to 6 bases and at J to 2 bases, leaving 10 bases not matched to a gene. V and J are TRBV28 and TRBJ1-5; 7 bases agree with TRBD1. Sequences were derived from peripheral blood, sampled 28 days after the second AZD1222 dose. The TCR sequence derives from an adult who received the AZD1222 COVID-19 vaccine. The CDR3 loop is CASSRTTGSRNQPQHF. The CDR3 DNA is TGTGCCAGCAGCCGCACGACAGGGTCTCGCAATCAGCCCCAGCATTTT.